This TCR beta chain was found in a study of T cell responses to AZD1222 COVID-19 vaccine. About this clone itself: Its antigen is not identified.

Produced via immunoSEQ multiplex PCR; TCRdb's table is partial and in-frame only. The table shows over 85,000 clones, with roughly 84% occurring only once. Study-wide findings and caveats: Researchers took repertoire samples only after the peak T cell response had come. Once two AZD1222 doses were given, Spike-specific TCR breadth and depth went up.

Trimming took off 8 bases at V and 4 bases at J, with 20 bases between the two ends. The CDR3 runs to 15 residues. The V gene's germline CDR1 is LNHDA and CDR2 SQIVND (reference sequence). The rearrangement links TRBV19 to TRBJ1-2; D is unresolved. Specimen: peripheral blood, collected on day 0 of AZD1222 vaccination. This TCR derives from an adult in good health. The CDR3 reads CASLPEATSLYGYTF. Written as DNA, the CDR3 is TGTGCCAGTCTCCCTGAGGCGACGAGTCTCTATGGCTACACCTTC.